This T cell receptor beta chain was observed in a study of T cell responses to AZD1222 COVID-19 vaccine. Some clones are missing from TCRdb's copy, which holds only in-frame ones; the method was immunoSEQ multiplex PCR. The sample yields over 75,000 clones, approximately 85% seen once. Source: peripheral blood, taken 28 days after the second AZD1222 dose. The source of this sequence is an adult who received the AZD1222 COVID-19 vaccine.

Here the CDR3 reads CASSLLGSGHRILKQYF. In DNA form, the CDR3 reads TGTGCCAGCAGTTTATTGGGTTCGGGACACCGGATTTTGAAGCAGTACTTC. V is TRBV28 and J is TRBJ2-7; the D gene is possibly TRBD1 (6 bases). In germline, CDR1 is MDHEN, CDR2 SYDVKM. The CDR3 runs to 17 residues. Trimming stripped 1 base from V and 8 bases from J, with 24 bases between.